The 26 T cell receptor beta chains given below trace back to one sample, sequenced in a study of a mutant IDH1 vaccine in newly diagnosed glioma. Time point noted: week 35, safety follow-up. The vaccine gave 300 ug of a 20-mer mutant IDH1 peptide subcutaneously per dose. Generated by immunoSEQ multiplex PCR, the TCRdb table keeps only in-frame clones and is missing some. The sample consists of 25,000 to 40,000 clones, roughly four fifths of them appearing once. No antigen is known for these receptors. The sample in question was PBMCs, obtained from a glioma patient whose treatment included an IDH1 peptide vaccine. The origin of the receptors is a man between 25 and 39 years old with glioma.

The chain recombines TRBV5-1 with TRBJ1-2; TRBD1 matches 10 bases. V shed 0 bases and J 4 bases; nucleotides not matched to a gene: 0. The germline V gene has CDR1 SGHRS and CDR2 YFSETQ. CDR3 length: 14 amino acids. CDR3: CASSLGDRGYGYTF. The CDR3 DNA reads TGCGCCAGCAGCTTGGGGGACAGGGGCTATGGCTACACCTTC.

V and J are TRBV4-1 and TRBJ2-1; 10 bases are shared with TRBD2. Germline V gene data show CDR1 as MGHRA and CDR2 as YSYEKL. The CDR3 consists of 18 residues. V shed 0 bases, J shed 1 base, and the junction held 6 bases outside the gene matches. The chain's CDR3 is CASSQESGLALSYNEQFF. DNA for the CDR3: TGCGCCAGCAGCCAAGAGTCGGGACTAGCGCTATCCTACAATGAGCAGTTCTTC.

The chain carries TRBV15 and TRBJ2-1; TRBD2 is a possible D gene (6 bases). Deletions cut 3 bases from V and 6 bases from J, with 18 bases between. Looked up from germline, CDR1 is LNHNV and CDR2 is YYDKDF (reference sequence). This CDR3 has 16 residues. CDR3 in amino acids: CATSRTPGGWGNEQFF. CDR3 DNA: TGTGCCACCAGCAGGACGCCCGGAGGGTGGGGCAATGAGCAGTTCTTC.

This chain uses TRBV11-2 with TRBJ1-5, with unresolved D. Germline V lookup: CDR1 SGHAT, CDR2 FQNNGV. The germline V and J ends were trimmed by 5 bases and 3 bases, with 8 bases remaining between them. This CDR3 contains 13 residues. This chain's CDR3 is CASSRDNNQPQHF. The CDR3 region has the DNA TGTGCCAGCAGCCGCGACAACAATCAGCCCCAGCATTTT.

This sequence joins TRBV27 and TRBJ2-7, with D perhaps TRBD2 (6 bases). There are 16 residues in the CDR3. Germline V gene data show CDR1 as MNHEY and CDR2 as SMNVEV (reference sequence). Trimming left V 7 bases short and J 7 bases short, with 26 bases between. CDR3: CASTPIGFGSIKEQYF. CDR3 nucleotides: TGTGCCAGCACCCCCATCGGTTTCGGGAGCATTAAGGAGCAGTACTTC.

This chain connects TRBV27 to TRBJ1-5; possibly TRBD1 for D (6 bases). CDR3 length equals 15 residues. V was pared by 6 bases and J by 4 bases, with 16 bases between. Looked up from germline, CDR1 is MNHEY and CDR2 is SMNVEV (reference sequence). CDR3 in DNA: TGTGCCAGCAGCATTTCAGGGGCCCCAAATCAGCCCCAGCATTTT. Its translation: CASSISGAPNQPQHF.

This clone came up once. The V gene is TRBV7-2, the J gene TRBJ2-5; tentative D call: TRBD2 (6 bases). V was shortened by 7 bases and J by 5 bases, with 20 bases between the two germline ends. Per the germline V gene, CDR1 is SGHTA and CDR2 is FQGNSA. The CDR3 consists of 15 residues. In nucleotides, the CDR3 is TGTGCCAGCACCCGGGACTCCTATCTGGTGGAGACCCAGTACTTC. Protein sequence: CASTRDSYLVETQYF. The complete variable domain, with remaining parts taken from reference TRBV7-2 and TRBJ2-5, reads GAGVSQSPSNKVTEKGKDVELRCDPISGHTALYWYRQSLGQGLEFLIYFQGNSAPDKSGLPSDRFSAERTGGSVSTLTIQRTQQEDSAVYLCASTRDSYLVETQYFGPGTRLLVL.

The chain combines TRBV5-1 with TRBJ1-4; D is uncertain. There are 17 residues in the CDR3. V lost 0 bases and J 0 bases, leaving 12 bases between the germline ends. CDR1 is SGHRS and CDR2 is YFSETQ in the germline V gene. CDR3 region: CASSLVGPYATNEKLFF. CDR3 in DNA: TGCGCCAGCAGCTTGGTGGGCCCGTATGCAACTAATGAAAAACTGTTTTTT.

The chain employs TRBV10-3 and TRBJ1-2; D unresolved. This CDR3 has 15 amino acids. Germline-derived CDR1 and CDR2 are ENHRY and SYGVKD. The germline V and J ends were trimmed by 0 bases and 0 bases, with 8 bases remaining between them. CDR3 in amino acids: CAISESSGANYGYTF. The CDR3 region has the DNA TGTGCCATCAGTGAGTCGAGTGGGGCTAACTATGGCTACACCTTC.

The chain links TRBV27 to TRBJ2-1; D ambiguous. Germline V gene data show CDR1 as MNHEY and CDR2 as SMNVEV (reference sequence). This CDR3 has 16 residues. V was clipped by 0 bases and J by 8 bases, with 17 bases between them. The CDR3 here is CASSLSIGFSKHEQFF. In DNA form, the CDR3 reads TGTGCCAGCAGTTTATCGATCGGTTTTTCGAAGCATGAGCAGTTCTTC.

This clone showed up just a few times. V gene TRBV5-4 combines with J gene TRBJ2-5; 10 positions agree with TRBD2. CDR3 length: 15 amino acids. With 5 bases clipped from V and 5 bases from J, the junction kept 9 bases outside the gene matches. Germline CDR1 reads SGHNT; CDR2 reads YYREEE (reference sequence). CDR3 coding DNA: TGTGCCAGCAGACCGAGCGGGAGGGCCTCGGAGACCCAGTACTTC. Protein: CASRPSGRASETQYF. The variable domain in full, with the rest retrieved from reference TRBV5-4 and TRBJ2-5, is ETGVTQSPTHLIKTRGQQVTLRCSSQSGHNTVSWYQQALGQGPQFIFQYYREEENGRGNFPPRFSGLQFPNYSSELNVNALELDDSALYLCASRPSGRASETQYFGPGTRLLVL.

The chain employs TRBV4-1 and TRBJ2-5, with TRBD2 matching over 7 bases. The CDR3 is made up of 14 amino acids. The germline V gene has CDR1 MGHRA and CDR2 YSYEKL. After removal of 1 base from V and 7 bases from J, the junction contained 6 bases not matched to a gene. DNA for the CDR3: TGCGCCAGCAGCCAAGGGGGGGGTAGTGCGACCCAGTACTTC. This codes for CASSQGGGSATQYF.

This clone was counted between two and nine times. The CDR3 spells CAWSVPGQGRTEAFF. CDR3 DNA: TGTGCCTGGAGTGTACCGGGACAGGGGCGGACTGAAGCTTTCTTT. The chain has TRBV30 and TRBJ1-1, with 10 bases aligning to TRBD1. Trimming removed 0 bases from V and 5 bases from J; junction bases left unmatched: 6. The V gene's germline CDR1 is GTSNPN and CDR2 SVGIG (reference sequence). This CDR3 is built from 15 residues. Based on the CDR3 plus reference TRBV30 and TRBJ1-1, the full variable domain is SQTIHQWPATLVQPVGSPLSLECTVEGTSNPNLYWYRQAAGRGLQLLFYSVGIGQISSEVPQNLSASRPQDRQFILSSKKLLLSDSGFYLCAWSVPGQGRTEAFFGQGTRLTVV.

The V and J genes are TRBV5-6 and TRBJ1-5, with 9 nucleotides matching TRBD1. The CDR3 sequence is 15 residues long. Germline V lookup: CDR1 SGHDT, CDR2 YYEEEE. With 1 base clipped from V and 5 bases from J, the junction kept 4 bases outside the gene matches. The CDR3 is CASSLRQGGYQPQHF. The CDR3 bases are TGTGCCAGCAGCTTGCGACAGGGGGGATATCAGCCCCAGCATTTT.

This clone was recorded only once. The rearrangement joins TRBV7-2 to TRBJ2-7; D possibly corresponds to TRBD1 (5 bases). This CDR3 spans 14 amino acids. The germline CDR1 and CDR2 sequences are SGHTA and FQGNSA. Trimming removed 3 bases from V and 2 bases from J, with 11 bases in between. The CDR3 DNA reads TGTGCCAGCAGCTTGGGGCCAATGGCCTACGAGCAGTACTTC. As protein: CASSLGPMAYEQYF.

The V gene is TRBV10-3, the J gene TRBJ2-4; D not certain. The CDR3 runs to 15 residues. Per germline, CDR1 ENHRY and CDR2 SYGVKD. The V end lost 0 bases, the J end lost 0 bases, and 6 bases lay between the germline ends. The CDR3 here is CAISESSVAKNIQYF. CDR3 DNA sequence: TGTGCCATCAGTGAGTCCTCCGTAGCCAAAAACATTCAGTACTTC.

In this sample, this clone turned up a few times. This chain connects TRBV6-1 to TRBJ2-1; perhaps TRBD2 as D (5 bases). CDR3 length: 11 amino acids. The V and J ends lost 7 bases and 6 bases respectively, with 7 bases between them. The V gene's germline CDR1 is MNHNS and CDR2 SASEGT. CDR3 residues: CASMEANEQFF. CDR3 bases: TGTGCCAGCATGGAGGCCAATGAGCAGTTCTTC.

This clone occurred once. V and J are TRBV6-5 and TRBJ2-1; 9 bases are shared with TRBD2. This CDR3 comprises 15 residues. The V segment lost 6 bases and the J segment 7 bases; nucleotides outside the gene matches: 10. Germline V gene sequence: CDR1 MNHEY, CDR2 SVGAGI. The CDR3 spells CASSLGGRGGNEQFF. CDR3 coding DNA: TGTGCCAGCAGCCTGGGCGGGAGGGGGGGGAATGAGCAGTTCTTC.

This chain uses TRBV5-4 with TRBJ2-3; D remains unclear. CDR1 is SGHNT and CDR2 is YYREEE in the germline V gene (reference sequence). V was pared by 2 bases and J by 4 bases, with 8 bases between. The CDR3 sequence is 13 residues long. The CDR3 spells CASSFFQADTQYF. As DNA, the CDR3 is TGTGCCAGCAGCTTCTTTCAGGCAGATACGCAGTATTTT.

This chain connects TRBV6-6 to TRBJ1-5; D remains ambiguous. The CDR3 consists of 13 residues. Germline CDR1 reads MNHNY; CDR2 reads SVGAGI (reference sequence). V shed 2 bases and J shed 7 bases, with 9 bases lying between them. The CDR3 DNA reads as TGTGCCAGCAGTTACGAGGGCCACCAGCCCCAGCATTTT. This codes for CASSYEGHQPQHF.

This chain joins TRBV5-1 and TRBJ2-7; the match to TRBD2 covers 7 bases. Germline V lookup: CDR1 SGHRS, CDR2 YFSETQ. The CDR3 consists of 14 residues. With 2 bases clipped from V and 2 bases from J, the junction kept 4 bases outside the gene matches. DNA of the CDR3: TGCGCCAGCAGCTTCCGCGGGAGCCCCTACGAGCAGTACTTC. Translation gives CASSFRGSPYEQYF.

In its sample, this clone was seen a few times. This chain links TRBV4-1 with TRBJ1-4; D ambiguous. The germline V gene encodes CDR1 MGHRA and CDR2 YSYEKL. Trimming removed 0 bases from V and 2 bases from J, with 10 bases in between. The CDR3 contains 16 residues. Here the CDR3 DNA reads TGCGCCAGCAGCCAAGATACGGGGTTTACTAATGAAAAACTGTTTTTT. Protein: CASSQDTGFTNEKLFF.

Points on this clone: This clone may be a read error of a much larger clone one base away. Other DNA sequences from this sample encode an identical CDR3 as well. CDR3: CASSGDSGANVLTF. For the CDR3, the DNA is TGTGCCAGCAGTGGTGACTCTGGGGCCAACGTCCTGACTTTC. The chain carries TRBV2 and TRBJ2-6; D is undetermined. The CDR3 consists of 14 residues. V lost 4 bases, J lost 0 bases, and 4 bases lay in between. CDR1 and CDR2 (germline): SNHLY, FYNNEI. Full variable domain (rest looked up from reference TRBV2 and TRBJ2-6): EPEVTQTPSHQVTQMGQEVILRCVPISNHLYFYWYRQILGQKVEFLVSFYNNEISEKSEIFDDQFSVERPDGSNFTLKIRSTKLEDSAMYFCASSGDSGANVLTFGAGSRLTVL.

This chain joins TRBV6-5 and TRBJ2-7; 8 bases line up with TRBD2. The CDR3 has 16 amino acids. V dropped 0 bases and J dropped 0; count of bases not matched to a gene: 4. The germline gives CDR1 MNHEY, CDR2 SVGAGI. CDR3 loop: CASSYSGGRNSYEQYF. In DNA, the CDR3 is TGTGCCAGCAGTTACTCAGGCGGGAGGAACTCCTACGAGCAGTACTTC.

The chain carries TRBV18 and TRBJ1-1; D is ambiguous. In germline, CDR1 is KGHSH, CDR2 LQKENI. There are 12 residues in the CDR3. Trimming shortened V by 6 bases and J by 11 bases, and 16 bases separated the two germline ends. This CDR3 reads CASSGGLLGAFF. CDR3 nucleotide sequence: TGTGCCAGCTCGGGAGGCCTCCTTGGGGCTTTCTTT.

The chain carries TRBV9 and TRBJ1-2; a possible D gene is TRBD1 (6 bases). The CDR3 has 17 residues. V was clipped by 4 bases and J by 3 bases, with 22 bases between them. CDR1 SGDLS and CDR2 YYNGEE come from the germline V gene. CDR3: CASSRAGTPGKHYGYTF. CDR3 nucleotides: TGTGCCAGCAGCAGAGCCGGGACACCGGGCAAGCACTATGGCTACACCTTC.